What follows are 18 T cell receptor beta chains derived from one specimen sequenced in a study of T cell repertoires in cytomegalovirus infection. TCRdb reprocessed the reads via MiXCR and lists one record per CDR3 protein. Of about 220,000 distinct CDR3 sequences detected, 30% to 45% appear once; the ten largest clones hold over 45%. For these TCRs, the target antigens are not known. Sample: CD8+ T cells from cultured PBMCs, taken from culture after CMV antigen stimulation. These receptors came from a human donor in good health (CMV status not recorded). Some clones in this sample may be carry-over from other donors' samples.

V and J are TRBV19 and TRBJ2-1; 7 nucleotides match TRBD1. Trimming removed 10 bases from V and 3 bases from J; junction bases left unmatched: 12. This CDR3 is 15 amino acids long. In germline, CDR1 is LNHDA, CDR2 SQIVND (reference sequence). The CDR3 loop reads CATQHPQGIYNEQFF. The CDR3 coding sequence is TGTGCCACCCAACATCCACAGGGGATCTACAATGAGCAGTTCTTC.

Comments on this clonotype: Compared with germline, one end of the junction differs, possibly owing to a read error. The V call is TRBV27, the J call TRBJ1-1; 7 bases are shared with TRBD1. The germline gives CDR1 MNHEY, CDR2 SMNVEV (reference sequence). The CDR3 contains 17 residues. CDR3 DNA sequence: TGTGCCAGCAGTTACAGGGGAAGAGGGACATCGAACACTGAAGCTTGCTTT. Translation: CASSYRGRGTSNTEACF.

In regard to this clonotype: Likely a read error: the CDR3 ends without its conserved phenylalanine or tryptophan. The rearrangement joins TRBV27 to TRBJ2-1; D may be TRBD2 (6 bases). This CDR3 has 14 amino acids. Germline CDR1 MNHEY, CDR2 SMNVEV (reference sequence). V gave up 4 bases and J gave up 0 bases, with 7 bases separating them. The CDR3 DNA sequence: TGTGCCAGCAGTTACGGGAGCTCCTACAATGAGCAGTTCTTA. This translates into CASSYGSSYNEQFL.

The chain uses TRBV7-9 and TRBJ1-2, with D unclear. This CDR3 spans 12 amino acids. Germline-derived CDR1 and CDR2 are SEHNR and FQNEAQ (reference sequence). Deletions cut 10 bases from V and 8 bases from J, with 17 bases between. The CDR3 nucleotides are TGTGCCACTTATGCCGTTGAAGGAGGCTACACCTTC. Its protein is CATYAVEGGYTF.

This clonotype has more than one count but fewer than ten. The V call is TRBV10-3, the J call TRBJ2-1, with unresolved D. Germline loops: CDR1 ENHRY, CDR2 SYGVKD. V was cut by 5 bases and J by 2 bases, with 22 bases left in between. CDR3 length: 18 residues. In nucleotides, the CDR3 is TGTGCCATCAGTCCTACTCCTTGGACCGACGGCACCTACAATGAGCAGTTCTTC. Protein sequence: CAISPTPWTDGTYNEQFF.

The V call is TRBV12-3 or TRBV12-4, the J call TRBJ2-5, with D tentatively TRBD1 (5 bases). Trimming left V 0 bases short and J 1 base short, with 6 bases between. CDR3 size: 14 residues. The CDR3: CASSLAGLQETQYF. The CDR3 DNA follows: TGTGCCAGCAGTTTAGCGGGGCTCCAAGAGACCCAGTACTTC.

This clonotype was seen ten or more times. The chain couples TRBV7-6 to TRBJ2-1; TRBD2 might be the D (6 bases). The CDR3 loop spans 17 amino acids. Between the trimmed V and J ends, which lost 4 bases and 3 bases, there was a span of 19 bases. CDR1 is SGHVS, CDR2 FNYEAQ, per germline. DNA of the CDR3: TGTGCCAGCAGCTCCTCAGTGGGTAGCGGCTACTACAATGAGCAGTTCTTC. It translates to CASSSSVGSGYYNEQFF.

This clonotype occurred a few times. The chain is built from TRBV19 and TRBJ1-5, with a weak D call TRBD1 (5 bases). Trimming stripped 5 bases from V and 0 bases from J, with 23 bases between. CDR1 LNHDA and CDR2 SQIVND come from the germline V gene (reference sequence). CDR3 length: 19 amino acids. CDR3 residues: CASSRDLLSDIYSNQPQHF. Here the CDR3 DNA reads TGTGCCAGTAGTCGGGACCTCTTATCCGACATTTATAGCAATCAGCCCCAGCATTTT.

In this sample, this clonotype turned up many times. The rearrangement uses TRBV5-6 and TRBJ1-1; 7 positions match TRBD1. Germline V gene sequence: CDR1 SGHDT, CDR2 YYEEEE. The V and J ends lost 4 bases and 9 bases, in that order; junction bases with no gene match: 6. The CDR3 runs 12 residues. CDR3 sequence reads: CASSHSQGKAFF. The DNA of the CDR3 is TGTGCCAGCAGCCATTCACAGGGGAAAGCTTTCTTT.

CDR3 sequence: CATLRGRPYTDTQYF. The CDR3 DNA sequence: TGCGCCACCCTTAGGGGGAGGCCCTACACAGATACGCAGTATTTT. The chain recombines TRBV10-2 with TRBJ2-3; D may be TRBD1 or TRBD2 (6 bases each). This CDR3 contains 15 residues. Trimming took 10 bases from V and 2 from J, leaving 19 bases between them. Germline V gene lookup returns CDR1 WSHSY and CDR2 SAAADI.

CDR3 residues: CASSPGSGFYEQYF. CDR3 coding DNA: TGTGCCAGCAGCCCGGGTTCGGGCTTCTACGAGCAGTACTTC. This sequence joins TRBV11-2 and TRBJ2-7, with D unresolved. Germline loops: CDR1 SGHAT, CDR2 FQNNGV. Trimming took off 5 bases at V and 3 bases at J, with 14 bases between the two ends. This CDR3 has 14 residues.

The CDR3 DNA is TGCAGTGCTAGTGATTCAGGGGGTCTCGGCTACGAGCAGTACTTC. The encoded protein is CSASDSGGLGYEQYF. This chain joins TRBV20-1 and TRBJ2-7; TRBD1 aligns across 7 bases. The CDR3 length is 15 residues. The junction had 11 bases not matched to a gene; V was cut back by 3 bases and J by 3 bases. The germline CDR1 and CDR2 sequences are DFQATT and SNEGSKA (reference sequence).

This clonotype occurred a few times. V gene TRBV27 combines with J gene TRBJ2-1, with D possibly being TRBD2 (6 bases). The V end lost 7 bases, the J end lost 0 bases, and 13 bases lay between the germline ends. Germline V gene data show CDR1 as MNHEY and CDR2 as SMNVEV (reference sequence). The CDR3 runs 15 residues. CDR3 sequence reads: CASTIAASSYNEQFF. DNA for the CDR3: TGTGCCAGCACCATAGCGGCTAGCTCCTACAATGAGCAGTTCTTC.

There are a few counts of this clonotype. The chain links TRBV11-2 to TRBJ2-3, with TRBD2 identical over 13 bases. Germline assignment: CDR1 SGHAT and CDR2 FQNNGV. The CDR3 sequence is 16 residues long. J gave up 4 bases and V 4 bases, and 5 bases lay outside the gene matches. The CDR3 DNA sequence: TGTGCCAGCAGCTCAGGACTAGCGGGAGTCTCAGATACGCAGTATTTT. Translating gives CASSSGLAGVSDTQYF.

This clonotype was seen more than once but under ten times. J is TRBJ2-2 and V is TRBV6-7; D not resolved. Being an ORF, TRBV6-7 has a function that is uncertain. The ends were cut back, 2 bases at V and 3 bases at J, with 10 bases in the middle. This CDR3 has 15 residues. Here the CDR3 DNA reads TGTGCCAGCAGTTACCGGACGGACGACACCGGGGAGCTGTTTTTT. It is translated as CASSYRTDDTGELFF.

The chain has TRBV19 and TRBJ1-1; no firm D call. Trimming stripped 3 bases from V and 5 bases from J, with 19 bases between. Germline CDR1 reads LNHDA; CDR2 reads SQIVND (reference sequence). This CDR3 spans 16 amino acids. Written as DNA, the CDR3 is TGTGCCAGTAGTATTCCCGACTCCCCACTCGGGACTGAAGCTTTCTTT. Translated: CASSIPDSPLGTEAFF.

The V call is TRBV7-3, the J call TRBJ2-3; 10 nucleotides match TRBD2. This CDR3 comprises 15 residues. After removal of 5 bases from V and 5 bases from J, the junction contained 7 bases not matched to a gene. Germline V gives CDR1 SGHTA, CDR2 FQGTGA. The CDR3 loop reads CASSVRLAGEDTQYF. The CDR3 nucleotides are TGTGCCAGCAGCGTAAGGCTAGCGGGAGAAGATACGCAGTATTTT.

The chain combines TRBV28 with TRBJ2-5; tentatively, D is TRBD1 or TRBD2 (6 bases each). Germline values: CDR1 MDHEN, CDR2 SYDVKM. This CDR3 comprises 15 residues. Trimming stripped 7 bases from V and 5 bases from J, with 20 bases between. CDR3 coding DNA: TGTGCCAGCACCCCGGGGGCCTCCGCGGCGGAGACCCAGTACTTC. It is translated as CASTPGASAAETQYF.